Listed below are T cell receptor beta chains from one sample, sequenced in a study of CD8 T cells in Susac syndrome. TCRdb recomputed calls from the immunoSEQ multiplex PCR reads with MiXCR, one row per CDR3 protein. The sample shows about 200,000 distinct CDR3 sequences, 85% to 95% of them seen only once. Material: CD4+ T cells from PBMCs. Every receptor here comes from a human donor in good health. Each CDR3 is given with its conserved first and last residue. D genes are given only for firm matches. For some rows the clone size is stated as once, few or many, or as a class when expanded; others skip it.

CDR3aa | CDR3nt | abundance | v_gene | d_gene | j_gene
CASSLSTPLGYQETQYF | TGTGCCAGCAGTTTATCGACTCCTCTAGGGTACCAAGAGACCCAGTACTTC | . | TRBV27 | . | TRBJ2-5
CASSLPRGLAGGLSYNEQFF | TGTGCCAGCAGCCTACCCCGAGGACTAGCGGGAGGCCTCTCCTACAATGAGCAGTTCTTC | once | TRBV11-1 | TRBD2 | TRBJ2-1
CSVEVRGLGTEAFF | TGCAGCGTTGAAGTTCGGGGGTTGGGTACTGAAGCTTTCTTT | . | TRBV29-1 | . | TRBJ1-1
CASSLVGENYGYTF | TGTGCCAGCAGCTTAGTAGGAGAGAACTATGGCTACACCTTC | . | TRBV5-6 | . | TRBJ1-2
CASSDRSYGYTF | TGCGCCAGCAGTGACAGGAGTTATGGCTACACCTTC | . | TRBV5-1 | . | TRBJ1-2
CAWIQTERNTDTQYF | TGTGCCTGGATACAGACCGAGCGTAACACAGATACGCAGTATTTT | . | TRBV30 | . | TRBJ2-3
CATSRDQTGKQETQYF | TGTGCCACCAGCAGAGATCAAACAGGCAAACAAGAGACCCAGTACTTC | . | TRBV15 | . | TRBJ2-5
CASSVTGVYNSPLHF | TGTGCCAGCAGCGTAACAGGGGTCTATAATTCACCCCTCCACTTT | . | TRBV5-6 | TRBD1 | TRBJ1-6
CASSPQIQYGYTF | TGTGCCAGCAGCCCACAAATTCAATATGGCTACACCTTC | once | TRBV3-1 | . | TRBJ1-2
CASTTGTLVGPQHF | TGTGCCAGCACTACCGGGACCTTAGTTGGGCCCCAGCATTTT | . | TRBV12-3/TRBV12-4 | . | TRBJ1-5
CATSRSQGSQETQYF | TGTGCCACCAGCAGATCTCAGGGGTCCCAAGAGACCCAGTACTTC | few | TRBV15 | . | TRBJ2-5
CASSLGGGGLNSPLHF | TGTGCCAGCAGCTTAGGGGGGGGAGGGTTAAATTCACCCCTCCACTTT | . | TRBV7-2 | . | TRBJ1-6
CASSHGGRTQYF | TGCGCCAGCAGCCACGGGGGAAGGACCCAGTACTTC | once | TRBV4-3 | . | TRBJ2-5
CASQAGRNTGELFF | TGTGCCAGCCAAGCTGGCCGGAACACCGGGGAGCTGTTTTTT | . | TRBV2 | . | TRBJ2-2
CSVLGGDYNEQFF | TGCAGCGTGCTCGGCGGGGACTACAATGAGCAGTTCTTC | . | TRBV29-1 | . | TRBJ2-1
CASSPRTGTQHF | TGTGCCAGCAGTCCCCGGACAGGGACCCAGCATTTT | . | TRBV28 | TRBD1 | TRBJ1-5
CAISESGEQYF | TGTGCCATCAGTGAGTCAGGGGAGCAGTACTTC | . | TRBV10-3 | . | TRBJ2-7
CSARPSSGDTDTQYF | TGCAGTGCTAGACCCTCTAGCGGGGACACAGATACGCAGTATTTT | . | TRBV20-1 | TRBD2 | TRBJ2-3
CASSLEAGDNQPQHF | TGCGCCAGCAGCTTGGAGGCGGGGGACAATCAGCCCCAGCATTTT | . | TRBV5-1 | . | TRBJ1-5
CAWRDSDKSVYGYTF | TGTGCCTGGAGGGATTCGGACAAAAGCGTCTATGGCTACACCTTC | . | TRBV30 | . | TRBJ1-2
CASSGVLKAFF | TGTGCCAGCTCCGGGGTCTTAAAAGCTTTCTTT | . | TRBV7-9 | . | TRBJ1-1
CASSQVENTEAFF | TGTGCCAGCAGCCAAGTCGAGAACACTGAAGCTTTCTTT | few | TRBV3-1 | . | TRBJ1-1
CASTVAGPNTEAFF | TGTGCCAGCACCGTAGCGGGCCCGAACACTGAAGCTTTCTTT | . | TRBV3-1 | . | TRBJ1-1
CATSTDRVQSPLHF | TGTGCCACCAGCACAGACAGGGTCCAGTCACCCCTCCACTTT | . | TRBV15 | TRBD1 | TRBJ1-6
CASSQPLAVISYNEQFF | TGTGCCAGCAGCCAACCACTAGCTGTCATCTCGTACAATGAGCAGTTCTTC | . | TRBV3-1 | . | TRBJ2-1
CASSLAGEGGEKLFF | TGTGCCAGCAGTTTAGCAGGGGAAGGGGGTGAAAAACTGTTTTTT | . | TRBV12-3/TRBV12-4 | . | TRBJ1-4
CATRSTGAYGYTF | TGTGCCACAAGATCGACAGGGGCCTATGGCTACACCTTC | . | TRBV12-3/TRBV12-4 | TRBD1 | TRBJ1-2
CSVFGANGYTF | TGCAGCGTTTTCGGGGCCAATGGCTACACCTTC | . | TRBV29-1 | . | TRBJ1-2